Each of the 19 T cell receptor beta chains below was sequenced from the same sample in a study of blood T cell repertoires in COVID-19. Profiling relied on immunoSEQ multiplex PCR, and the TCRdb table lists in-frame clones only, not all of them. The sample records some 150,000 clones, roughly 90% being singletons. The sequencing input was peripheral blood. These receptors were obtained from a human donor in a cohort sampled during active COVID-19.

The chain links TRBV25-1 to TRBJ2-7; 10 nucleotides line up with TRBD1. Looked up from germline, CDR1 is MGHDK and CDR2 is SYGVNS. This CDR3 comprises 14 residues. Trimming at V came to 5 bases and at J to 7 bases, leaving 8 bases not matched to a gene. Written as DNA, the CDR3 is TGTGCCAGCAGTCCAATACCGGGACAGGGGGAGCAGTACTTC. It translates to CASSPIPGQGEQYF.

The chain uses TRBV16 and TRBJ2-7, with D hard to call. Trimming pared 4 bases from V and 1 base from J, leaving 8 bases between. The germline V gene encodes CDR1 KGHSY and CDR2 FQNENV. This CDR3 has 13 amino acids. CDR3 residues: CASSLGGSYEQYF. In DNA, the CDR3 is TGTGCCAGCAGCCTCGGCGGATCCTACGAGCAGTACTTC.

The chain links TRBV6-1 to TRBJ2-7; 7 bases match TRBD1. The CDR3 covers 15 residues. V shed 0 bases and J 0 bases; nucleotides not matched to a gene: 2. The germline CDR1 and CDR2 sequences are MNHNS and SASEGT. The CDR3: CASSEARDSSYEQYF. CDR3 sequence (DNA): TGTGCCAGCAGTGAAGCACGGGACAGCTCCTACGAGCAGTACTTC.

CDR3 nucleotides: TGTGCCAGCACCCAGGTCAGGGCAGCCTACAATGAGCAGTTCTTC. It yields the protein CASTQVRAAYNEQFF. The V and J genes are TRBV7-3 and TRBJ2-1; weak D call: TRBD1 (5 bases). The CDR3 is 15 residues long. Germline CDR1 is SGHTA and CDR2 is FQGTGA. V lost 7 bases and J 2 bases, leaving 15 bases between the germline ends.

The J gene is TRBJ1-2, the V gene TRBV6-5; 8 bases are a match to TRBD1. CDR1 is MNHEY, CDR2 SVGAGI, per germline. V was clipped by 10 bases and J by 8 bases; unmatched bases: 15. This CDR3 spans 14 amino acids. CDR3 sequence (DNA): TGTGCCACCTCAGCCGGGACAGGAGGTCTCGGCTACACCTTC. Translation gives CATSAGTGGLGYTF.

This chain uses TRBV6-5 with TRBJ1-2, with D possibly TRBD1 on 6 matching bases. Between the trimmed V and J ends, which lost 5 bases and 4 bases, there was a span of 17 bases. CDR1 and CDR2 from the germline V gene are MNHEY and SVGAGI. The CDR3 is 15 residues long. CDR3 bases: TGTGCCAGCAGTAAACGGACAGATGAGGTCTATGGCTACACCTTC. It is translated as CASSKRTDEVYGYTF.

The chain employs TRBV18 and TRBJ1-5; D uncertain. The CDR3 is made up of 13 amino acids. Germline V lookup: CDR1 KGHSH, CDR2 LQKENI. The V and J ends lost 4 bases and 6 bases respectively, with 10 bases between them. CDR3 residues: CASSLERGQPQHF. In DNA, the CDR3 is TGTGCCAGCTCACTTGAACGGGGTCAGCCCCAGCATTTT.

The chain has TRBV29-1 and TRBJ2-3; TRBD1 aligns across 7 bases. The germline gives CDR1 SQVTM, CDR2 ANQGSEA. The trim removed 6 bases at V and 0 bases at J, leaving 3 bases unmatched. The CDR3 consists of 13 residues. The CDR3 loop is CSVGQRSTDTQYF. The CDR3 DNA reads as TGCAGCGTGGGACAGCGTAGCACAGATACGCAGTATTTT.

The chain carries TRBV2 and TRBJ2-3, with 7 bases fitting TRBD1. Per the germline V gene, CDR1 is SNHLY and CDR2 is FYNNEI. This CDR3 region has 12 residues. Germline trimming cut 3 bases from V and 6 bases from J; bases unmatched to any gene: 0. CDR3 nucleotide sequence: TGTGCCAGCAGTGACAGGGGGGATACGCAGTATTTT. It encodes CASSDRGDTQYF. The entire variable domain, with the rest obtained from reference TRBV2 and TRBJ2-3, is as follows: EPEVTQTPSHQVTQMGQEVILRCVPISNHLYFYWYRQILGQKVEFLVSFYNNEISEKSEIFDDQFSVERPDGSNFTLKIRSTKLEDSAMYFCASSDRGDTQYFGPGTRLTVL.

The chain links TRBV19 to TRBJ2-4; 11 bases align to TRBD2. The CDR3 totals 17 residues. Germline lookup yields CDR1 LNHDA and CDR2 SQIVND (reference sequence). The V gene end was trimmed by 3 bases and the J gene end by 9 bases; junction bases not matched to a gene: 13. Here the CDR3 reads CASSIRVSGGAHGIQYF. DNA of the CDR3: TGTGCCAGTAGTATCCGGGTTAGCGGGGGGGCTCATGGCATTCAGTACTTC.

This clone was recorded a few times. The V gene is TRBV29-1, the J gene TRBJ2-2; D remains ambiguous. Germline CDR1 and CDR2: SQVTM and ANQGSEA. The germline V and J ends were trimmed by 3 bases and 4 bases, with 9 bases remaining between them. The CDR3 is 13 amino acids. CDR3 in amino acids: CSVDMQATGELFF. In DNA form, the CDR3 reads TGCAGCGTTGACATGCAGGCCACCGGGGAGCTGTTTTTT.

This chain links TRBV5-4 with TRBJ2-1; D not resolved. With 0 bases removed from V and 10 bases from J, the gap between germline ends came to 11 bases. This CDR3 has 13 residues. The V gene's germline CDR1 is SGHNT and CDR2 YYREEE (reference sequence). The CDR3 spells CASSLGPPREQFF. The DNA of the CDR3 is TGTGCCAGCAGCTTGGGCCCCCCCCGGGAGCAGTTCTTC.

This rearrangement joins TRBV9 to TRBJ2-7; tentative D call: TRBD1 (7 bases). The CDR3 is 14 residues long. V lost 4 bases and J lost 5, with 16 bases in between. The germline gives CDR1 SGDLS, CDR2 YYNGEE. The CDR3 DNA follows: TGTGCCAGCAGCCTACGTGGAGGGGGCGACGAGCAGTACTTC. It encodes CASSLRGGGDEQYF.

The V and J genes are TRBV6-2 or TRBV6-3 and TRBJ1-5, with 10 bases matching TRBD1. Per germline, CDR1 MNHEY and CDR2 SVGEGT. Trimming removed 4 bases from V and 6 bases from J; junction bases left unmatched: 0. The CDR3 consists of 13 residues. This CDR3 is CASSWTGGQPQHF. In DNA form, the CDR3 reads TGTGCCAGCAGTTGGACAGGGGGTCAGCCCCAGCATTTT.

The chain joins TRBV12-3 or TRBV12-4 to TRBJ1-2; no firm D call. Trimming took off 3 bases at V and 2 bases at J, with 4 bases between the two ends. This CDR3 is 12 amino acids long. CDR3 sequence (DNA): TGTGCCAGCAGTTTCCAGAACTATGGCTACACCTTC. It specifies CASSFQNYGYTF.

This clone was counted a single time. The chain uses TRBV6-4 and TRBJ2-7, with 7 bases that match TRBD2. The V gene's germline CDR1 is MRHNA and CDR2 SNTAGT. The CDR3 has 15 residues. V was clipped by 3 bases and J by 2 bases; unmatched bases: 7. This chain's CDR3 is CASSEYGGSTYEQYF. The CDR3 coding sequence is TGTGCCAGCAGTGAGTACGGGGGGTCTACCTACGAGCAGTACTTC.

The gene calls are TRBV6-5 and TRBJ1-1, with TRBD1 as a possible D gene (6 bases). V lost 10 bases to trimming and J lost 1 base, with 10 bases between them. Germline assignment: CDR1 MNHEY and CDR2 SVGAGI. The CDR3 spans 12 residues. The DNA for the CDR3 is TGTGCCACTCGGACAGCGAACACTGAAGCTTTCTTT. It translates to CATRTANTEAFF.

The rearrangement links TRBV29-1 to TRBJ1-1, with 7 bases aligning to TRBD1. V gave up 7 bases and J gave up 1 base; unmatched junction bases: 6. The CDR3 consists of 13 residues. Germline V CDR1 and CDR2: SQVTM, ANQGSEA. The CDR3 DNA follows: TGCAGCGCCAACAGGGGTACGAACACTGAAGCTTTCTTT. This encodes CSANRGTNTEAFF.

This chain links TRBV27 with TRBJ1-1, with 7 bases lining up with TRBD1. V dropped 7 bases and J dropped 0; count of bases not matched to a gene: 11. This CDR3 has 16 residues. In germline, CDR1 is MNHEY, CDR2 SMNVEV (reference sequence). DNA of the CDR3: TGTGCCAGCAACCGAGGGGACAGCGAAATGAACACTGAAGCTTTCTTT. This encodes CASNRGDSEMNTEAFF.